This entry is about one T cell receptor beta chain. Trimming took off 6 bases at V and 5 bases at J, with 16 bases between the two ends. The germline gives CDR1 MDHEN, CDR2 SYDVKM. The CDR3 loop spans 15 amino acids. This sample stems from a study of OX40 agonist ivuxolimab in advanced cancers. Sequencing was performed with immunoSEQ multiplex PCR; in TCRdb, only in-frame clones are kept and a portion is missing. The table lists tens of thousands of clones, roughly 85% of them singletons. The sample consisted of CD4+ or CD8+ T cells sorted from blood, taken in a trial of the OX40 agonist ivuxolimab. The chain uses TRBV28 and TRBJ1-4; D is possibly TRBD1 (5 bases). This TCR was sampled from an adult with an advanced solid tumor such as melanoma, head and neck, liver or kidney cancer. The chain's CDR3 is CASSLRELKNEKLFF. The CDR3 nucleotides are TGTGCCAGCAGCCTCAGGGAACTAAAGAATGAAAAACTGTTTTTT. Full variable domain (rest looked up from reference TRBV28 and TRBJ1-4): DVKVTQSSRYLVKRTGEKVFLECVQDMDHENMFWYRQDPGLGLRLIYFSYDVKMKEKGDIPEGYSVSREKKERFSLILESASTNQTSMYLCASSLRELKNEKLFFGSGTQLSVL.